This T cell receptor (beta chain) was found in a study of T cells in Graves' hyperthyroidism and ophthalmopathy. Overall study context: Before treatment of any kind, peripheral blood was taken at initial diagnosis. General study points: A model using 13 V-J features told ophthalmopathy apart from stable hyperthyroidism.

Inclusion characteristics of ophthalmopathy patients comprised a Clinical Activity Score of at least 3, a NOSPECS grade of at least 4, and duration under 3 months. This clonotype was counted at least ten times. As yet, its antigen is unknown. Trimming removed 2 bases from V and 5 bases from J, with 3 bases in between. The CDR3 has 11 amino acids. CDR1 and CDR2 (germline): LGHDT, YNNKEL (reference sequence). From RNA transcripts, TCR beta CDR3 regions were amplified. When the TCR CDR3 underwent first-round RT-PCR, the HTBI primer set was used. TCRdb redid the calling of the multiplex PCR reads with MiXCR, one entry per CDR3 protein. Found here are about 400,000 distinct CDR3 sequences, about 14% of them singletons; the top ten hold about 19%.

The sequenced sample consisted of blood. This receptor was taken from a woman aged 25 to 45 with Graves' ophthalmopathy. This rearrangement joins TRBV3-1 to TRBJ1-1, with D uncertain. CDR3 protein: CASSQRTEAFF. In DNA form, the CDR3 reads TGTGCCAGCAGCCAAAGAACTGAAGCTTTCTTT. The variable domain in full, completed from reference TRBV3-1 and TRBJ1-1, reads DTAVSQTPKYLVTQMGNDKSIKCEQNLGHDTMYWYKQDSKKFLKIMFSYNNKELIINETVPNRFSPKSPDKAHLNLHINSLELGDSAVYFCASSQRTEAFFGQGTRLTVV.